The following is a TCR beta chain sequence with its context. This entry belongs to a study of OX40 agonist ivuxolimab in advanced cancers. Assay: immunoSEQ multiplex PCR; the TCRdb copy retains only in-frame clones and omits some. Among 55,000 to 65,000 clones listed, about 88% were seen once. The material sequenced was CD4+ or CD8+ T cells sorted from blood, taken in a trial of the OX40 agonist ivuxolimab. The receptor comes from an adult with an advanced solid tumor such as melanoma, head and neck, liver or kidney cancer.

The CDR3 sequence: CASSGGLGVSAETQYF. CDR3 bases: TGTGCCAGTAGTGGGGGATTGGGCGTAAGTGCGGAGACCCAGTACTTC. The rearrangement links TRBV19 to TRBJ2-5; D may be TRBD1 or TRBD2 (5 bases each). V was clipped by 5 bases and J by 5 bases, with 21 bases between them. The CDR3 extends over 16 amino acids. The germline gives CDR1 LNHDA, CDR2 SQIVND (reference sequence).